A single sample gave rise to the 32 T cell receptor beta chains below, sequenced in a study of vaccination effects on CD4 cells after COVID-19. Repertoires were generated with immunoSEQ multiplex PCR, while TCRdb's copy carries only in-frame clones and drops some. This sample yields about 20,000 clones, of which roughly three quarters are seen a single time; 7.5% to 9.5% belongs to the top ten. Antigen-specific CD4+ T cells were first expanded with viral peptide pools by the ViraFEST assay and only then sequenced. Investigators separated out CD4+ T cells once around eleven days of culture had passed. The healthy vaccine recipients, who had no prior SARS-CoV-2 infection, showed negative nucleocapsid antibodies. Which antigens these TCRs recognize remains unknown. The source was CD4+ T cells from PBMCs cultured with HCoV-NL63 spike peptides, collected before COVID-19 vaccination. These receptors all come from a human donor who received a COVID-19 vaccine.

V and J are TRBV5-1 and TRBJ2-7; TRBD2 matches 9 bases. Trimming removed 0 bases from V and 5 bases from J; junction bases left unmatched: 9. Germline V gene sequence: CDR1 SGHRS, CDR2 YFSETQ. This CDR3 region has 16 residues. CDR3 nucleotide sequence: TGCGCCAGCAGCTTGGTGGCGGGAGGGGTCGGGGACGAGCAGTACTTC. Translated: CASSLVAGGVGDEQYF. Full variable domain (missing parts from reference TRBV5-1 and TRBJ2-7): KAGVTQTPRYLIKTRGQQVTLSCSPISGHRSVSWYQQTPGQGLQFLFEYFSETQRNKGNFPGRFSGRQFSNSRSEMNVSTLELGDSALYLCASSLVAGGVGDEQYFGPGTRLTVT.

A word on this clone: The same CDR3 arises from other DNA sequences in this sample as well. The chain links TRBV6-1 to TRBJ2-3, with a tentative D call TRBD2 (5 bases). The CDR3 consists of 15 residues. Deletions cut 3 bases from V and 0 bases from J, with 10 bases between. CDR1 is MNHNS, CDR2 SASEGT, per germline. CDR3 bases: TGTGCCAGCAGTGATCGTACTAGAAGCACAGATACGCAGTATTTT. It specifies CASSDRTRSTDTQYF.

The J gene is TRBJ2-7, the V gene TRBV25-1, with TRBD2 as a possible D gene (5 bases). In germline, CDR1 is MGHDK, CDR2 SYGVNS. The CDR3 has 14 residues. Trimming shortened V by 4 bases and J by 2 bases, and 12 bases separated the two germline ends. This CDR3 is CASSGSGTAYEQYF. In DNA, the CDR3 is TGTGCCAGCAGTGGCTCGGGAACTGCCTACGAGCAGTACTTC.

This chain uses TRBV6-5 with TRBJ1-1, with a weak D call TRBD1 (5 bases). Trimming left V 6 bases short and J 4 bases short, with 15 bases between. CDR1 is MNHEY, CDR2 SVGAGI, per germline. The CDR3 covers 14 residues. CDR3: CASSATGSITEAFF. CDR3 bases: TGTGCCAGCAGCGCCACAGGATCAATCACTGAAGCTTTCTTT.

The genes are TRBV20-1 and TRBJ1-2; D unclear. Germline V gene lookup returns CDR1 DFQATT and CDR2 SNEGSKA (reference sequence). This CDR3 is 10 amino acids long. The germline V and J ends were trimmed by 6 bases and 3 bases, with 5 bases remaining between them. The DNA of the CDR3 is TGCAGTGCCCACTACTATGGCTACACCTTC. It codes for CSAHYYGYTF.

This clone was seen once. The V call is TRBV4-1, the J call TRBJ2-5; D not certain. Germline-derived CDR1 and CDR2 are MGHRA and YSYEKL. V lost 4 bases and J 1 base, leaving 7 bases between the germline ends. The CDR3 consists of 13 residues. In DNA form, the CDR3 reads TGCGCCAGCAGCCGAGGACCCCAAGAGACCCAGTACTTC. It specifies CASSRGPQETQYF.

A few counts support this clone. The chain links TRBV18 to TRBJ1-2; D is perhaps TRBD1 (5 bases). CDR1 is KGHSH and CDR2 is LQKENI in the germline V gene. V lost 5 bases to trimming and J lost 4 bases, with 14 bases between them. The CDR3 runs 14 residues. CDR3 sequence: CASSSRGDPYGYTF. CDR3 DNA sequence: TGTGCCAGCTCATCGAGAGGGGACCCCTATGGCTACACCTTC.

This chain uses TRBV6-5 with TRBJ2-7; 8 positions agree with TRBD1. The CDR3 runs to 13 residues. Trimming at V came to 7 bases and at J to 5 bases, leaving 7 bases not matched to a gene. Germline CDR1 is MNHEY and CDR2 is SVGAGI. CDR3 protein: CASTSGQGNEQYF. Written as DNA, the CDR3 is TGTGCCAGCACTTCAGGACAGGGTAACGAGCAGTACTTC.

The chain is built from TRBV2 and TRBJ2-5; D possibly corresponds to TRBD2 (6 bases). V lost 0 bases and J 5 bases, leaving 19 bases between the germline ends. Germline V CDR1 and CDR2: SNHLY, FYNNEI. The CDR3 spans 17 residues. CDR3 amino acids: CASSEAYVPTGGETQYF. CDR3 nucleotides: TGTGCCAGCAGTGAAGCGTACGTGCCCACCGGGGGTGAGACCCAGTACTTC. Full variable domain (remainder filled in from reference TRBV2 and TRBJ2-5): EPEVTQTPSHQVTQMGQEVILRCVPISNHLYFYWYRQILGQKVEFLVSFYNNEISEKSEIFDDQFSVERPDGSNFTLKIRSTKLEDSAMYFCASSEAYVPTGGETQYFGPGTRLLVL.

The V gene is TRBV12-5, the J gene TRBJ2-3, with 8 bases identical to TRBD2. In germline, CDR1 is LGHNT, CDR2 FRNRAP. V shed 5 bases and J 0 bases; nucleotides not matched to a gene: 13. The CDR3 runs to 18 residues. The CDR3 sequence is CASGRGWRLASSTDTQYF. CDR3 DNA sequence: TGTGCTAGTGGTAGGGGCTGGAGACTAGCGAGTAGCACAGATACGCAGTATTTT.

This clone was counted once. The V and J genes are TRBV19 and TRBJ2-1; the D is unclear. This CDR3 contains 13 residues. The V gene lost 2 bases and the J gene lost 8 bases, with 10 bases spanning the gap. The germline CDR1 and CDR2 sequences are LNHDA and SQIVND (reference sequence). The CDR3 reads CASSISLVDEQFF. For the CDR3, the DNA is TGTGCCAGTAGTATATCCCTAGTAGATGAGCAGTTCTTC.

V is TRBV7-9 and J is TRBJ2-2, with a possible D match to TRBD2 (5 bases). Trimming pared 4 bases from V and 6 bases from J, leaving 12 bases between. There are 14 residues in the CDR3. Germline-derived CDR1 and CDR2 are SEHNR and FQNEAQ (reference sequence). CDR3 sequence: CASSSGLYAGELFF. DNA of the CDR3: TGTGCCAGCAGCTCCGGACTCTACGCCGGGGAGCTGTTTTTT.

V usage is TRBV6-5 and J usage is TRBJ1-4; tentatively, D is TRBD1 (5 bases). This CDR3 is built from 14 residues. Trimming shortened V by 8 bases and J by 8 bases, and 18 bases separated the two germline ends. Germline values: CDR1 MNHEY, CDR2 SVGAGI. The CDR3 here is CASALGGGEEKLFF. In DNA form, the CDR3 reads TGTGCCAGCGCCTTGGGGGGAGGGGAGGAAAAACTGTTTTTT.

This chain links TRBV6-4 with TRBJ2-1; TRBD2 matches 7 bases. The J segment lost 3 bases and the V segment lost 2 bases, leaving 4 bases of the junction unmatched. In germline, CDR1 is MRHNA, CDR2 SNTAGT. CDR3 length: 15 residues. DNA of the CDR3: TGTGCCAGCAGTGACGGGGCGGGAGACTACAATGAGCAGTTCTTC. Translated: CASSDGAGDYNEQFF.

J is TRBJ1-1 and V is TRBV7-6; D ambiguous. There are 16 residues in the CDR3. Trimming cost V 5 bases and J 1 base, with 17 bases left between them. Germline V CDR1 and CDR2: SGHVS, FNYEAQ. The CDR3 nucleotides are TGTGCCAGCAGCGCCGGACGGACGATCCAGAACACTGAAGCTTTCTTT. Translating it yields CASSAGRTIQNTEAFF.

The chain combines TRBV20-1 with TRBJ1-1; D is undetermined. Trimming stripped 6 bases from V and 8 bases from J, with 13 bases between. The CDR3 runs 11 residues. The germline V gene has CDR1 DFQATT and CDR2 SNEGSKA (reference sequence). The CDR3 DNA is TGCAGTGCCCCCCTGACGCTCGAAGCTTTCTTT. It translates to CSAPLTLEAFF.

This clone has just a few counts. The chain recombines TRBV5-1 with TRBJ1-3; D might be TRBD1 (5 bases). The V gene lost 6 bases and the J gene lost 0 bases, with 10 bases spanning the gap. CDR1 is SGHRS and CDR2 is YFSETQ in the germline V gene. The CDR3 runs 14 residues. The CDR3: CASTRDGSGNTIYF. CDR3 nucleotide sequence: TGCGCCAGCACCCGGGACGGCTCTGGAAACACCATATATTTT.

The V call is TRBV5-5, the J call TRBJ1-4; a possible D gene is TRBD1 (5 bases). The CDR3 extends over 13 amino acids. The germline V gene encodes CDR1 SGHKS and CDR2 YYEKEE (reference sequence). Trimming removed 4 bases from V and 2 bases from J, with 6 bases in between. In DNA form, the CDR3 reads TGTGCCAGCAGCAGGGGTACTAATGAAAAACTGTTTTTT. It specifies CASSRGTNEKLFF.

The chain employs TRBV7-9 and TRBJ1-1; D might be TRBD1 (6 bases). CDR1 SEHNR and CDR2 FQNEAQ come from the germline V gene (reference sequence). V was cut by 2 bases and J by 1 base, with 11 bases left in between. The CDR3 is 15 amino acids. CDR3 coding DNA: TGTGCCAGCAGCTTACTGACAGGACCGAACACTGAAGCTTTCTTT. It yields the protein CASSLLTGPNTEAFF. The whole variable domain, filled in from reference TRBV7-9 and TRBJ1-1, reads DTGVSQNPRHKITKRGQNVTFRCDPISEHNRLYWYRQTLGQGPEFLTYFQNEAQLEKSRLLSDRFSAERPKGSFSTLEIQRTEQGDSAMYLCASSLLTGPNTEAFFGQGTRLTVV.

The chain recombines TRBV27 with TRBJ2-7, with TRBD1 as a possible D gene (6 bases). The CDR3 has 13 amino acids. The V gene lost 8 bases and the J gene lost 2 bases, with 13 bases spanning the gap. The germline CDR1 and CDR2 sequences are MNHEY and SMNVEV (reference sequence). Here the CDR3 reads CASGMQGTYEQYF. CDR3 coding DNA: TGTGCCAGCGGTATGCAGGGGACCTACGAGCAGTACTTC.

This clone has just a few counts. The chain joins TRBV21-1 to TRBJ1-1. TRBV21-1 is described as a pseudogene. This CDR3 has 14 amino acids. This CDR3 reads CASSKVPGNTEAFF. The CDR3 nucleotides are TGTGCCAGCAGCAAAGTGCCGGGGAACACTGAAGCTTTCTTT.

J is TRBJ2-3 and V is TRBV12-3 or TRBV12-4; either TRBD1 or TRBD2 may supply D (5 bases each). V lost 3 bases and J 4 bases, leaving 8 bases between the germline ends. The CDR3 has 13 amino acids. The chain's CDR3 is CASSLGEADTQYF. CDR3 nucleotide sequence: TGTGCCAGCAGTTTGGGGGAAGCAGATACGCAGTATTTT.

This clone has just a few counts. V is TRBV5-4 and J is TRBJ1-2; D is undetermined. The CDR3 totals 11 residues. CDR1 and CDR2 from the germline V gene are SGHNT and YYREEE (reference sequence). Between the trimmed V and J ends, which lost 3 bases and 0 bases, there was a span of 0 bases. Here the CDR3 reads CASSSNYGYTF. The CDR3 DNA reads TGTGCCAGCAGCTCTAACTATGGCTACACCTTC.

The rearrangement joins TRBV27 to TRBJ2-5; possibly TRBD1 for D (6 bases). CDR1 is MNHEY and CDR2 is SMNVEV in the germline V gene (reference sequence). V was pared by 5 bases and J by 5 bases, with 15 bases between. The CDR3 spans 14 residues. CDR3 DNA: TGTGCCAGCAGTGAAAAACAGGGTCGGGAGACCCAGTACTTC. Its protein product is CASSEKQGRETQYF.

The V gene is TRBV11-1, the J gene TRBJ2-1; TRBD2 aligns across 8 bases. The germline V gene has CDR1 SGHAT and CDR2 FQDESV (reference sequence). The CDR3 length is 15 residues. V was clipped by 5 bases and J by 7 bases; unmatched bases: 10. The CDR3 DNA follows: TGTGCCAGCAGCAGACCGGGACTAGGGTTAAATGAGCAGTTCTTC. Residues: CASSRPGLGLNEQFF.

In nucleotides, the CDR3 is TGTGCCAGCAGCGTAGGGGGAAGACAGCCCGAGCAGTACTTC. It codes for CASSVGGRQPEQYF. This chain joins TRBV9 and TRBJ2-7, with TRBD1 as a possible D gene (5 bases). This CDR3 spans 14 amino acids. Trimming cost V 0 bases and J 6 bases, with 13 bases left between them. Germline CDR1 and CDR2: SGDLS and YYNGEE.

The chain employs TRBV19 and TRBJ1-2, with D uncertain. Trimming shortened V by 10 bases and J by 6 bases, and 15 bases separated the two germline ends. Germline CDR1 reads LNHDA; CDR2 reads SQIVND (reference sequence). The CDR3 totals 12 residues. The CDR3 bases are TGTGCCACTTGGTGGGAGACTGATGGCTACACCTTC. Its protein product is CATWWETDGYTF.

The gene calls are TRBV5-1 and TRBJ2-1; 8 bases are a match to TRBD2. V gave up 0 bases and J gave up 8 bases; unmatched junction bases: 10. The CDR3 sequence is 16 residues long. Germline-derived CDR1 and CDR2 are SGHRS and YFSETQ. For the CDR3, the DNA is TGCGCCAGCAGCTTGGCTCCGGGGGGGGCTGGTCATGAGCAGTTCTTC. As protein: CASSLAPGGAGHEQFF.

The V and J genes are TRBV5-1 and TRBJ2-5, with D possibly being TRBD1 (5 bases). Germline CDR1 is SGHRS and CDR2 is YFSETQ. V gave up 3 bases and J gave up 5 bases, with 11 bases separating them. This CDR3 region has 13 residues. The CDR3 sequence: CASSSDSGETQYF. The CDR3 DNA reads TGCGCCAGCAGCTCCGACAGTGGGGAGACCCAGTACTTC.

This clone was seen a few times. V usage is TRBV9 and J usage is TRBJ2-7; maybe TRBD1 (6 bases). Germline CDR1 is SGDLS and CDR2 is YYNGEE. With 1 base removed from V and 0 bases from J, the gap between germline ends came to 17 bases. The CDR3 loop spans 17 amino acids. The CDR3 reads CASSVSESQGLSYEQYF. The CDR3 DNA is TGTGCCAGCAGCGTATCGGAGTCCCAGGGGCTCTCCTACGAGCAGTACTTC.

The rearrangement links TRBV10-3 to TRBJ1-2; D not certain. Germline CDR1 ENHRY, CDR2 SYGVKD. V lost 0 bases, J lost 6 bases, and 14 bases lay in between. CDR3 length: 15 amino acids. The CDR3 region has the DNA TGTGCCATCAGTGAGTCAAGGGTCTTCGGGGATGGCTACACCTTC. It codes for CAISESRVFGDGYTF.

This clone is termed large. The junction does not match germline at one end; this may be a read error. V usage is TRBV5-6 and J usage is TRBJ2-1; D might be TRBD1 (6 bases). The V gene's germline CDR1 is SGHDT and CDR2 YYEEEE. The CDR3 sequence is 12 residues long. CDR3 nucleotides: TGTGCCAGCAGCTTGCGAACGGGACATATCGTCTTC. Protein product: CASSLRTGHIVF.